These T cell receptor beta chains were read from a single sample in a study of a mutant IDH1 vaccine in newly diagnosed glioma. TCRdb's copy holds only in-frame clones and misses some; the assay was immunoSEQ multiplex PCR. The table includes fewer than 65,000 clones, around 81% detected once. No antigen has been identified for these receptors. The specimen comprised PBMCs, sampled from a glioma patient whose treatment included an IDH1 peptide vaccine. All receptors derive from a man aged 25 to 45 with glioma. The CDR3 runs from the conserved cysteine through the conserved F or W. A D gene is named only where the DNA matches it firmly. Only part of the rows carry a size: once, few, many, or a class if the clone is expanded.

D,J,V,size,DNA,CDR3
TRBD1,TRBJ1-2,TRBV2,.,TGTGCCAGCAGTGATACAGGGGGCTATGGCTACACCTTC,CASSDTGGYGYTF
.,TRBJ1-2,TRBV5-1,.,TGCGCCAGCAGCTTGGCCGCTAATCCCTATGGCTACACCTTC,CASSLAANPYGYTF
.,TRBJ1-5,TRBV5-8,.,TGTGCCAGCAGCTTAATACAGGAGATAAATCAGCCCCAGCATTTT,CASSLIQEINQPQHF
.,TRBJ2-2,TRBV7-2,.,TGTGCCAGCAGGGGCACCGGGGAGCTGTTTTTT,CASRGTGELFF
.,TRBJ1-6,TRBV19,.,TGTGCCAGTAGTATCCGTAATTCACCCCTCCACTTT,CASSIRNSPLHF
TRBD1,TRBJ1-2,TRBV6-5,.,TGTGCCAGCAGTCCGACTTCAACAGGGGGCGTTGGCTACACCTTC,CASSPTSTGGVGYTF
TRBD1,TRBJ2-7,TRBV29-1,.,TGCAGCGGGGGACAGGGGATCCGCGAGCAGTACTTC,CSGGQGIREQYF
.,TRBJ2-2,TRBV15,.,TGTGCCACCAGCAGAGATCGTGACTTTAACACCGGGGAGCTGTTTTTT,CATSRDRDFNTGELFF
TRBD1,TRBJ1-2,TRBV6-1,.,TGTGCCAGCAGTGAAGGGCGCATGGGACAGAATTATGGCTACACCTTC,CASSEGRMGQNYGYTF
TRBD1,TRBJ2-3,TRBV6-6,.,TGTGCCAGCAGTTCCCGACAGGGGGCGCCGAATACGCAGTATTTT,CASSSRQGAPNTQYF
TRBD2,TRBJ2-7,TRBV7-8,.,TGTGCCAGCAGCTTAGTAAGCGGGGGCCACAGCTCCTACGAGCAGTACTTC,CASSLVSGGHSSYEQYF
TRBD1,TRBJ2-7,TRBV30,.,TGTGCCTCCCGGGACAGATCCTCCTACGAGCAGTACTTC,CASRDRSSYEQYF
.,TRBJ1-2,TRBV7-2,.,TGTGCCAGCAGCTTGGCTAGACCGACCCGGGACTATGGCTACACCTTC,CASSLARPTRDYGYTF
.,TRBJ2-7,TRBV4-2,.,TGTGCCAGCAGCCTACAGGGTTGGACCTACGAGCAGTACTTC,CASSLQGWTYEQYF
TRBD1,TRBJ1-1,TRBV7-9,.,TGTGCCAGCAGCTACAGACAGGGGAACACTGAAGCTTTCTTT,CASSYRQGNTEAFF
TRBD1,TRBJ1-3,TRBV5-6,.,TGTGCCAGCAGCTTGGGGGACAGGGCCCGATATTTT,CASSLGDRARYF
.,TRBJ1-6,TRBV19,once,TGTGCCAGCCGGGATCCCTATAATTCACCCCTCCACTTT,CASRDPYNSPLHF